Here is one TCR beta chain with its context. The sample belongs to a study of blood T cell repertoires in COVID-19. The V gene's germline CDR1 is MDHEN and CDR2 SYDVKM. The V segment lost 4 bases and the J segment 5 bases; nucleotides outside the gene matches: 8. The CDR3 consists of 16 residues. This table comes from immunoSEQ multiplex PCR, and its TCRdb copy is limited to in-frame clones, with some not included. The sample shows 150,000 to 200,000 clones, around 80% of them seen only once. Those enrolled, adults aged 18 to 89 years, came from under 25 US areas. In Cohort 3, a recovered donor had either two negative PCRs, clearance, or symptom resolution.

Sequenced input: PBMCs or T cells enriched from blood (not recorded which). The chain combines TRBV28 with TRBJ1-6; 7 bases fit TRBD1. The clonotype originates from a woman between 50 and 59 years old who had recovered from COVID-19. The CDR3 protein is CASSSTGAGDNSPLHF. Written as DNA, the CDR3 is TGTGCCAGCAGTTCAACAGGGGCAGGGGATAATTCACCCCTCCACTTT. Drawing the rest from reference TRBV28 and TRBJ1-6, the complete variable domain is DVKVTQSSRYLVKRTGEKVFLECVQDMDHENMFWYRQDPGLGLRLIYFSYDVKMKEKGDIPEGYSVSREKKERFSLILESASTNQTSMYLCASSSTGAGDNSPLHFGNGTRLTVT.